This T cell receptor beta chain was documented in a study of cytomegalovirus exposure and HLA in healthy donors. V trimming: 6 bases; J trimming: 1 base; junction bases outside the gene matches: 3. The germline V gene has CDR1 MNHEY and CDR2 SVGAGI. The CDR3 loop spans 14 amino acids. The PCR had 60 Vbeta and 13 Jbeta primers. Data came from immunoSEQ multiplex PCR; TCRdb stores just in-frame clones and leaves some out. The repertoire includes 80,000 to 90,000 clones, approximately 80% of them detected once, and around 2.5% sits in the top ten. This chain links TRBV6-5 with TRBJ1-3; 7 nucleotides match TRBD1. The receptor was isolated from a man aged 25 to 40 in good health and CMV-seronegative. Material for sequencing was PBMCs. As DNA, the CDR3 is TGTGCCAGCAGGGACAGGACTTCTGGAAACACCATATATTTT. It encodes CASRDRTSGNTIYF.